Sequencing of this T cell receptor (beta chain) was carried out in a study of shared T cell receptors in the human thymus. Clones were read by immunoSEQ multiplex PCR, and TCRdb kept only the in-frame ones, dropping some. This table has 600,000 or so clones, around 87% appearing once. V was shortened by 0 bases and J by 0 bases, with 6 bases between the two germline ends. The CDR3 has 16 residues. In germline, CDR1 is PRHDT, CDR2 FYEKMQ (reference sequence). This clone was counted between two and nine times. This same sample was also taken into another study, of human thymus T cells. That report adds: The sample donors, healthy Finnish infants, were having corrective surgery for congenital heart defects. Resections from corrective heart surgery provided thymus tissue. Blood and thymic repertoires both appeared biased in V and J gene usage. Related research described thymic repertoires that were highly overlapping among unrelated individuals.

This TCR was sampled from a boy younger than two with a congenital heart defect. Material: thymocytes. The chain is built from TRBV13 and TRBJ1-6, with no clear D. CDR3 sequence (DNA): TGTGCCAGCAGCTTAGGTGGCAGCTCCTATAATTCACCCCTCCACTTT. Translation gives CASSLGGSSYNSPLHF.